The TCR beta chain described here comes from a study of lymphopenia after photon versus proton radiotherapy. Regarding this clone: The antigen is undetermined.

The table came from immunoSEQ multiplex PCR; TCRdb's copy has only in-frame clones and leaves some out. Of fewer than 9,500 clones detected, more than 75% appear once; the ten largest clones hold roughly 48%. Study outcomes and limitations: Relative stability marked proton patients; photon patients lost diversity and naive cells. Larger post-nadir TCR diversity loss correlated inversely with survival in deceased patients. Oligoclonal CD8+ Temra expansion after nadir drove photon patients' diversity drop. Only patients who died were analyzed for survival; proton advantage is unproven.

The germline CDR1 and CDR2 sequences are SGHTS and YDEGEE. With 0 bases clipped from V and 5 bases from J, the junction kept 11 bases outside the gene matches. The CDR3 length is 16 residues. The TCR comes from a man younger than 40 with gastric cancer. Source: peripheral blood, taken from a patient treated with photon-based radiotherapy. The chain joins TRBV5-8 to TRBJ2-7; 7 bases match TRBD2. The CDR3 spells CASSLGGRGPLDEQYF. CDR3 DNA sequence: TGTGCCAGCAGCTTGGGTGGGAGGGGTCCGCTCGACGAGCAGTACTTC.